These T cell receptor beta chains were read from a single sample in a study of cytomegalovirus exposure and HLA in healthy donors. The data were produced by immunoSEQ multiplex PCR, yet TCRdb's version contains in-frame clones alone and is incomplete. The sample yields roughly 190,000 clones, roughly 86% seen once. Sequencing used PBMCs. Source of these receptors: a man aged 35 to 55 in good health and CMV-seropositive. Both conserved end residues are part of each CDR3. A D gene is named only where the DNA matches it firmly. Clone size, where shown, is once, few, many, or a class for clones that have expanded.

>.|TRBD1|TRBJ1-1|TRBV4-1
CASSHTGVELTEAFF
TGCGCCAGCAGCCACACAGGGGTCGAGTTGACTGAAGCTTTCTTT
>.|TRBD1|TRBJ1-5|TRBV4-2
CASSPDRDQPQHF
TGTGCCAGCAGCCCCGACAGGGATCAGCCCCAGCATTTT
>.|.|TRBJ2-7|TRBV16
CASSRPQGDKYEQYF
TGTGCCAGCAGCCGACCCCAGGGTGACAAATACGAGCAGTACTTC
>.|TRBD1|TRBJ2-7|TRBV5-5
CASSGTAVYEQYF
TGTGCCAGCAGCGGGACAGCCGTCTACGAGCAGTACTTC
>.|.|TRBJ2-7|TRBV6-1
CASRRQEFYEQYF
TGTGCCAGCAGAAGACAGGAATTCTACGAGCAGTACTTC
>.|TRBD2|TRBJ2-2|TRBV27
CASKPGLGQTGELFF
TGTGCCAGCAAACCGGGACTAGGGCAGACCGGGGAGCTGTTTTTT
>.|.|TRBJ2-7|TRBV11-2
CASSYRDTSYEQYF
TGTGCCAGCAGCTACCGGGACACCTCCTACGAGCAGTACTTC
>once|TRBD2|TRBJ2-1|TRBV5-1
CASSLFGGGNEQFF
TGCGCCAGCAGCTTGTTCGGGGGGGGTAATGAGCAGTTCTTC
>.|.|TRBJ2-5|TRBV9
CASSVGGGAETQYF
TGTGCCAGCAGCGTAGGAGGCGGGGCGGAGACCCAGTACTTC
>.|TRBD1|TRBJ1-2|TRBV27
CASSLDRNYGYTF
TGTGCCAGCAGCCTGGACAGGAACTATGGCTACACCTTC
>.|TRBD2|TRBJ2-7|TRBV18
CASSRSGLAGSEQYF
TGTGCCAGCTCACGATCGGGACTAGCGGGATCCGAGCAGTACTTC
>.|TRBD2|TRBJ2-3|TRBV11-2
CASSLKKIAGGLDTQYF
TGTGCCAGCAGCCTCAAGAAAATAGCGGGGGGACTGGATACGCAGTATTTT
>.|.|TRBJ2-3|TRBV5-4
CASHGTPLSTDTQYF
TGTGCCAGCCACGGGACTCCCCTGAGCACAGATACGCAGTATTTT
>.|TRBD2|TRBJ2-1|TRBV6-5
CASSTLAETPGEQFF
TGTGCCAGCAGTACCCTAGCGGAGACGCCAGGGGAGCAGTTCTTC
>.|.|TRBJ1-1|TRBV19
CASTGNTEAFF
TGTGCCAGTACCGGGAACACTGAAGCTTTCTTT
>few|TRBD1|TRBJ1-1|TRBV5-4
CASSLEAGGTEAFF
TGTGCCAGCAGCTTGGAGGCAGGGGGCACTGAAGCTTTCTTT
>.|.|TRBJ1-2|TRBV6-6
CASSYWQTNYGYTF
TGTGCCAGCAGTTATTGGCAGACTAACTATGGCTACACCTTC
>.|.|TRBJ2-3|TRBV2
CASSGGSDTQYF
TGTGCCAGCAGTGGCGGGTCAGATACGCAGTATTTT
>.|TRBD1|TRBJ2-7|TRBV4-1
CASSHVGQGYEQYF
TGCGCCAGCAGCCACGTGGGACAGGGCTACGAGCAGTACTTC
>.|TRBD1|TRBJ2-7|TRBV28
CATRGQGAHEQYF
TGTGCCACCCGCGGACAGGGGGCTCACGAGCAGTACTTC
>.|.|TRBJ2-1|TRBV7-2
CASSLEGDTYNEQFF
TGTGCCAGCAGCTTAGAGGGGGACACCTACAATGAGCAGTTCTTC
>.|.|TRBJ1-2|TRBV28
CASSLPSLGEGVLEYGYTF
TGTGCCAGCAGTTTACCTTCCTTGGGAGAGGGGGTGTTGGAGTATGGCTACACCTTC
>.|TRBD1|TRBJ2-2|TRBV14
CASSHRQGANTGELFF
TGTGCCAGCAGCCATCGACAGGGGGCGAACACCGGGGAGCTGTTTTTT
>.|.|TRBJ1-2|TRBV29-1
CSTRGAGDGYTF
TGCAGCACCCGGGGGGCAGGCGACGGCTACACCTTC
>.|.|TRBJ1-1|TRBV11-2
CASSSPTRNTEAFF
TGTGCCAGCAGCAGCCCCACCCGCAACACTGAAGCTTTCTTT
>once|.|TRBJ2-3|TRBV6-1
CASSLGQPTDTQYF
TGTGCCAGCAGCCTTGGCCAACCCACAGATACGCAGTATTTT
>.|.|TRBJ2-6|TRBV9
CASSVDGASGANVLTF
TGTGCCAGCAGCGTAGACGGAGCCTCTGGGGCCAACGTCCTGACTTTC
>.|TRBD1|TRBJ2-7|TRBV11-2
CASSLGQGANYEQYF
TGTGCCAGCAGCTTAGGGCAGGGGGCCAACTACGAGCAGTACTTC
>.|.|TRBJ1-1|TRBV19
CASNERGTVNTEAFF
TGTGCCAGTAATGAGCGGGGAACGGTGAACACTGAAGCTTTCTTT
>.|TRBD2|TRBJ2-1|TRBV14
CASSQVGSGGAYEQFF
TGTGCCAGCAGCCAAGTGGGGAGCGGGGGGGCGTATGAGCAGTTCTTC
>.|TRBD1|TRBJ2-7|TRBV6-5
CASSPDRVGYEQYF
TGTGCCAGCAGCCCTGACAGGGTAGGGTACGAGCAGTACTTC
>.|.|TRBJ1-1|TRBV27
CASRRTASEAFF
TGTGCCAGCAGGCGGACAGCGTCTGAAGCTTTCTTT
>few|TRBD1|TRBJ2-3|TRBV6-5
CASSYSGTGTDTQYF
TGTGCCAGCAGTTACTCAGGGACAGGCACAGATACGCAGTATTTT
>.|.|TRBJ1-3|TRBV6-5
CASSYSGGSGNTIYF
TGTGCCAGCAGTTACTCGGGGGGTTCTGGAAACACCATATATTTT
>.|TRBD1|TRBJ2-2|TRBV7-9
CASSLTGGGGELFF
TGTGCCAGCAGCTTGACAGGGGGCGGCGGGGAGCTGTTTTTT
>once|.|TRBJ2-5|TRBV4-1
CASSQDWSAQRYF
TGCGCCAGCAGCCAAGATTGGAGCGCCCAGAGGTACTTC
>once|.|TRBJ2-2|TRBV7-9
CASRPREAGELFF
TGTGCCAGCAGACCCCGAGAGGCCGGGGAGCTGTTTTTT
>.|.|TRBJ1-2|TRBV6-1
CASSEAPGVTYGYTF
TGTGCCAGCAGTGAAGCGCCCGGGGTAACCTATGGCTACACCTTC
>.|.|TRBJ2-5|TRBV27
CASWSGGRGGETQYF
TGTGCCAGCTGGTCGGGAGGCAGGGGAGGGGAGACCCAGTACTTC
>once|TRBD1|TRBJ1-1|TRBV7-9
CSSSSGQGMNTEAFF
TGTTCCAGCAGTTCCGGACAGGGGATGAACACTGAAGCTTTCTTT
>.|.|TRBJ2-7|TRBV19
CASSIVPRSEQYF
TGTGCCAGTAGTATAGTCCCGCGGTCCGAGCAGTACTTC
>.|.|TRBJ1-1|TRBV7-9
CASSSLNSYANTEAFF
TGTGCCAGCAGCTCACTTAACAGTTACGCAAACACTGAAGCTTTCTTT
>.|.|TRBJ2-2|TRBV10-3
CAISVTGTGELFF
TGTGCCATCAGTGTGACAGGCACCGGGGAGCTGTTTTTT
>.|TRBD1|TRBJ1-5|TRBV9
CASSSGTGLNQPQHF
TGTGCCAGCAGCTCAGGGACAGGTCTGAATCAGCCCCAGCATTTT
>few|.|TRBJ1-1|TRBV14
CASSQRSGWNTEAFF
TGTGCCAGCAGCCAAAGATCGGGGTGGAACACTGAAGCTTTCTTT
>once|.|TRBJ2-4|TRBV4-1
CASSQEQAGFQYF
TGCGCCAGCAGCCAAGAACAGGCGGGGTTCCAGTACTTC
>.|TRBD1|TRBJ1-1|TRBV4-2
CASSQDGLLGTGTEAFF
TGTGCCAGCAGCCAAGATGGGCTCTTGGGGACAGGGACTGAAGCTTTCTTT
>.|TRBD2|TRBJ2-1|TRBV5-8
CASSFSLASDEQFF
TGTGCCAGCAGCTTCTCACTAGCGAGCGATGAGCAGTTCTTC
>.|.|TRBJ2-1|TRBV11-2
CASSLERRPSYNEQFF
TGTGCCAGCAGCTTAGAAAGGCGGCCCTCCTACAATGAGCAGTTCTTC
>.|.|TRBJ2-5|TRBV5-4
CASSLSEETQYF
TGTGCCAGCAGCTTGTCTGAAGAGACCCAGTACTTC
>.|.|TRBJ2-1|TRBV28
CASSLSWLGGEWNEQFF
TGTGCCAGCAGTTTGAGTTGGCTAGGGGGTGAATGGAATGAGCAGTTCTTC
>.|TRBD1|TRBJ1-6|TRBV7-9
CASSSTGVNSPLHF
TGTGCCAGCAGCTCGACAGGGGTTAATTCACCCCTCCACTTT
>.|.|TRBJ2-6|TRBV30
CAWSGGRTSSGANVLTF
TGTGCCTGGAGTGGGGGGAGGACCTCCTCTGGGGCCAACGTCCTGACTTTC
>.|TRBD2|TRBJ2-2|TRBV6-5
CASSLVLAGNTGELFF
TGTGCCAGCAGTTTGGTACTAGCGGGGAACACCGGGGAGCTGTTTTTT
>.|TRBD2|TRBJ2-1|TRBV19
CASSGLARNNEQFF
TGTGCCAGTAGTGGACTAGCGCGTAACAATGAGCAGTTCTTC
>few|.|TRBJ1-1|TRBV2
CASSVGVNTEAFF
TGTGCCAGCAGTGTAGGGGTGAACACTGAAGCTTTCTTT
>.|TRBD1|TRBJ2-5|TRBV7-9
CASSPQGQGGETQYF
TGTGCCAGCAGCCCACAGGGGCAGGGTGGCGAGACCCAGTACTTC
>.|TRBD1|TRBJ1-5|TRBV2
CASSGTGGNQPQHF
TGTGCCAGCAGTGGGACAGGGGGCAATCAGCCCCAGCATTTT
>.|.|TRBJ2-1|TRBV9
CASSVGERAEQFF
TGTGCCAGCAGCGTAGGTGAGAGGGCTGAGCAGTTCTTC